In this sample, the clone carrying this T cell receptor (beta chain) turned up once. This entry comes from a study of shared clonotypes between healthy human individuals. Germline V gene lookup returns CDR1 MNHNS and CDR2 SASEGT. This CDR3 has 17 amino acids. Trimming stripped 4 bases from V and 6 bases from J, with 23 bases between. Sequencing used immunoSEQ multiplex PCR; TCRdb keeps in-frame clones, though not all of them. The table has nearly 2 million clones, just under 95% seen once. Terminally differentiated effector memory CD45RA+ cells were left out of the naive CD8 fraction, which was CD45RO-negative and positively selected for CCR7.

This TCR came from a man between 18 and 35 years old in good health. Source material: naive CD8+ T cells sorted from blood. The genes are TRBV6-1 and TRBJ2-3; D perhaps matches TRBD1 (6 bases). The chain's CDR3 is CASSGVNREPFHDTQYF. For the CDR3, the DNA is TGTGCCAGCAGTGGGGTTAACAGGGAACCCTTTCACGATACGCAGTATTTT.